One and the same sample provided the 9 T cell receptor beta chains below, sequenced in a study of blood T cells in healthy people across ages. Primers used in a second PCR of roughly 6 to 11 cycles were a sample-barcoded 5' primer and a J-beta primer mix. Each CDR3 protein is one row after TCRdb ran MiXCR on the 5' RACE reads. The sample yields 1,500,000 or so distinct CDR3 sequences, approximately 60% seen once. What was sequenced was blood. These receptor sequences come from a man aged 18-30 years in good health.

The chain employs TRBV7-9 and TRBJ2-1; 7 bases align to TRBD1. The CDR3 contains 18 residues. V lost 5 bases, J lost 5 bases, and 18 bases stayed unmatched. The germline V gene has CDR1 SEHNR and CDR2 FQNEAQ (reference sequence). Here the CDR3 reads CASSNQIADRDYNNEQFF. DNA of the CDR3: TGTGCCAGCAGCAACCAAATAGCTGACAGGGATTATAACAATGAGCAGTTCTTC.

This chain links TRBV20-1 with TRBJ2-5; TRBD1 aligns across 11 bases. Matching the DNA end better, TRBJ2-7 makes the J call doubtful. The length of the CDR3 is 13 residues. The germline V gene encodes CDR1 DFQATT and CDR2 SNEGSKA (reference sequence). CDR3: CSAMRTGGLEQYF. The CDR3 nucleotides read TGCAGTGCTATGCGGACAGGGGGCCTCGAGCAGTACTTC.

This clonotype has only a few counts. The V and J genes are TRBV7-9 and TRBJ1-6; D unresolved. V lost 1 base to trimming and J lost 7 bases, with 8 bases between them. This CDR3 spans 14 amino acids. The germline CDR1 and CDR2 sequences are SEHNR and FQNEAQ (reference sequence). The CDR3 nucleotides are TGTGCCAGCAGCTTAGTTCCAGAGAATTCACCCCTCCACTTT. Residues: CASSLVPENSPLHF. Full variable domain (rest looked up from reference TRBV7-9 and TRBJ1-6): DTGVSQNPRHKITKRGQNVTFRCDPISEHNRLYWYRQTLGQGPEFLTYFQNEAQLEKSRLLSDRFSAERPKGSFSTLEIQRTEQGDSAMYLCASSLVPENSPLHFGNGTRLTVT.

This rearrangement joins TRBV20-1 to TRBJ2-7; TRBD2 matches 9 bases. Germline V gene sequence: CDR1 DFQATT, CDR2 SNEGSKA (reference sequence). The CDR3 has 12 residues. Trimming cost V 7 bases and J 6 bases; bases outside gene matches: 7. CDR3 protein: CSVSAGGIEQYF. The CDR3 coding sequence is TGCAGTGTATCCGCGGGAGGGATCGAGCAGTACTTC.

The CDR3 is CASSVGHDEQYF. The CDR3 DNA is TGTGCCAGCAGCGTAGGTCACGACGAGCAGTACTTC. The chain joins TRBV7-9 to TRBJ2-7; no clear D. V shed 5 bases and J shed 5 bases, with 10 bases lying between them. The CDR3 length is 12 residues. The germline V gene encodes CDR1 SEHNR and CDR2 FQNEAQ (reference sequence).

This clonotype was seen only a few times. The CDR3 region is CASSFPGDQETQYF. CDR3 sequence (DNA): TGTGCCAGCAGCTTCCCAGGGGACCAAGAGACCCAGTACTTC. This chain connects TRBV13 to TRBJ2-7, with D maybe TRBD1 (6 bases). The closer fit of TRBJ2-5 to the DNA end suggests the J call may be wrong. The CDR3 loop spans 14 amino acids. CDR1 and CDR2 from the germline V gene are PRHDT and FYEKMQ (reference sequence).

The chain carries TRBV20-1 and TRBJ2-3; 10 bases match TRBD2. CDR3 length equals 13 residues. Losses at the gene ends were 7 bases for V and 5 bases for J; bases not matched to a gene: 6. Per the germline V gene, CDR1 is DFQATT and CDR2 is SNEGSKA (reference sequence). The DNA for the CDR3 is TGCAGTGTCGGGCTAGCGGGAGTAGATACGCAGTATTTT. This translates into CSVGLAGVDTQYF.

This chain links TRBV4-3 with TRBJ2-5; the D gene is possibly TRBD2 (6 bases). CDR1 is LGHNA, CDR2 YSLEER, per germline. V shed 0 bases and J shed 11 bases, with 25 bases lying between them. This CDR3 is built from 17 residues. The CDR3 spells CASSQEKAGPFLNEQYF. DNA of the CDR3: TGCGCCAGCAGCCAAGAAAAGGCGGGGCCCTTCCTCAATGAGCAGTACTTC.

This chain uses TRBV28 with TRBJ2-7, with unresolved D. This CDR3 is built from 14 residues. The germline gives CDR1 MDHEN, CDR2 SYDVKM. Trimming shortened V by 6 bases and J by 3 bases, and 15 bases separated the two germline ends. The CDR3 sequence: CASSLAAARYEQYF. The CDR3 DNA sequence: TGTGCCAGCAGCCTCGCGGCGGCTCGCTACGAGCAGTACTTC.